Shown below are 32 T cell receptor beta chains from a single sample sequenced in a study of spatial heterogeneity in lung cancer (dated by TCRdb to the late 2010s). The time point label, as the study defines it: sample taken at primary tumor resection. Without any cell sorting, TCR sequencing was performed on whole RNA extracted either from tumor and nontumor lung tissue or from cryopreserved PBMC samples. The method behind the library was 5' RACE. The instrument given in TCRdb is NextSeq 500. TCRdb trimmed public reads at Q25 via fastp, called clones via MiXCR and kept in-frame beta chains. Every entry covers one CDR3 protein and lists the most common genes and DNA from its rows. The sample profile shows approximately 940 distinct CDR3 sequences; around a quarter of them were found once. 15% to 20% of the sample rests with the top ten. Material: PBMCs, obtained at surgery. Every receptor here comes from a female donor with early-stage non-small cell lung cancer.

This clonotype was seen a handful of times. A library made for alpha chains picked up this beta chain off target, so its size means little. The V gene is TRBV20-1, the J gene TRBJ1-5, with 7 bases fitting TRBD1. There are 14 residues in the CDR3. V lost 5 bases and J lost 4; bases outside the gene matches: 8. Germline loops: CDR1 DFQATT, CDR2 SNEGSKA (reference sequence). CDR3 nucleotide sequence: TGCAGTGCTTACCCCGGGACAGTTAATCAGCCCCAGCATTTT. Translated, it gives CSAYPGTVNQPQHF.

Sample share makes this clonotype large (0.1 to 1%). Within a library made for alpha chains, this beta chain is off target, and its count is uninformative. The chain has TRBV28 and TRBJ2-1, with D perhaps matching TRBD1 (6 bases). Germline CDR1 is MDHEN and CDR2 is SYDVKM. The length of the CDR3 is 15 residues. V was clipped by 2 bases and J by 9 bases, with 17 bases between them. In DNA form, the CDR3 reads TGTGCCAGCAGTTTAGGGGGCCCCCGGGGCAGTGAGCAGTTCTTC. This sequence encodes CASSLGGPRGSEQFF.

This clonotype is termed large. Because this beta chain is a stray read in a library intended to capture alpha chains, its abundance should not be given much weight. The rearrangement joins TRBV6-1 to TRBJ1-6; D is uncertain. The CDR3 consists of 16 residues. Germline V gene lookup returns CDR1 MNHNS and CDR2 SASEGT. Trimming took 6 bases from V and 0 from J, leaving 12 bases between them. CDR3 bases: TGTGCCAGCAGGGGGTTGTCCAGCTCCTATAATTCACCCCTCCACTTT. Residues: CASRGLSSSYNSPLHF.

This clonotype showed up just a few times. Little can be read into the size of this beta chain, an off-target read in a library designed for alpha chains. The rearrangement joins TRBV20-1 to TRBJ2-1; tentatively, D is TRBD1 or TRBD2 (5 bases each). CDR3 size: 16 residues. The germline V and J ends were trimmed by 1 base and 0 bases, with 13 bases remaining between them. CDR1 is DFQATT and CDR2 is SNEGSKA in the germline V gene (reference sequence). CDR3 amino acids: CSARGTRDRSYNEQFF. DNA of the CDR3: TGCAGTGCTAGAGGAACCCGGGACCGCTCCTACAATGAGCAGTTCTTC.

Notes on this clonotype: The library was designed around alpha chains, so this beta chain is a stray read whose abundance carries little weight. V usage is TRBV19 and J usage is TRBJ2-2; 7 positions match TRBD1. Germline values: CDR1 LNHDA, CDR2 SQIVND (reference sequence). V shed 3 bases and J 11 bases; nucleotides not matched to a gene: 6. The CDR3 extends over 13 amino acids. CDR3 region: CASSMDRFGELFF. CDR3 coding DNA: TGTGCCAGTAGTATGGACAGGTTCGGAGAGCTGTTTTTT.

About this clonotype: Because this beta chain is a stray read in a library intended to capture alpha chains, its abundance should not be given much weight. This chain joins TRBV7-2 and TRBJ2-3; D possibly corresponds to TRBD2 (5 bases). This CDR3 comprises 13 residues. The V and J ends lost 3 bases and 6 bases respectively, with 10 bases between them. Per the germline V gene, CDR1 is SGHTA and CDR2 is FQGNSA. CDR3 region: CASSLREGDTQYF. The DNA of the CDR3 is TGTGCCAGCAGCTTGAGAGAGGGCGATACGCAGTATTTT.

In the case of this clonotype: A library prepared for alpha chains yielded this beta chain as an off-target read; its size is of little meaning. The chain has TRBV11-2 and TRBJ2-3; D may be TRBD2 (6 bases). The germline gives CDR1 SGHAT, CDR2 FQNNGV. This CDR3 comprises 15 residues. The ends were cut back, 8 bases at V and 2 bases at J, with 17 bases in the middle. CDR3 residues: CASADGGTITDTQYF. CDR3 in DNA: TGTGCCAGCGCTGATGGGGGGACGATCACAGATACGCAGTATTTT.

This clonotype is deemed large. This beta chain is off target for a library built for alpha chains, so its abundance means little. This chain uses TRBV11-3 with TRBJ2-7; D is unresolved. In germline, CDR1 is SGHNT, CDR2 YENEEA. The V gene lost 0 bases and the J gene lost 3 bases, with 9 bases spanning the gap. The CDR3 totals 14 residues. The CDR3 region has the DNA TGTGCCAGCAGCTTAGAATTAAGCGACTACGAGCAGTACTTC. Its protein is CASSLELSDYEQYF.

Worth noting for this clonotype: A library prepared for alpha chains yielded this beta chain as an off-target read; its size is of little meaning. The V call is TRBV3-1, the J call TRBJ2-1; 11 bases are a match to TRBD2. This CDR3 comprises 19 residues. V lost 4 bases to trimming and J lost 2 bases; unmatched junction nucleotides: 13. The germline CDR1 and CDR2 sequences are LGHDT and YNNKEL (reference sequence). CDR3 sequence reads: CASSPEGLAVTEAYNEQFF. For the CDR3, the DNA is TGTGCCAGCAGCCCCGAGGGACTAGCGGTCACAGAGGCCTACAATGAGCAGTTCTTC.

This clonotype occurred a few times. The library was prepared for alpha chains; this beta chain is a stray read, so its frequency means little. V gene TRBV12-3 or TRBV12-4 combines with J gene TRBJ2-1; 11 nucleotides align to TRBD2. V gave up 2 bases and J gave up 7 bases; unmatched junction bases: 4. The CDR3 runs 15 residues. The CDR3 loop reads CASSLTSGSYNEQFF. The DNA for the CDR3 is TGTGCCAGCAGTTTAACTAGCGGGAGTTATAATGAGCAGTTCTTC.

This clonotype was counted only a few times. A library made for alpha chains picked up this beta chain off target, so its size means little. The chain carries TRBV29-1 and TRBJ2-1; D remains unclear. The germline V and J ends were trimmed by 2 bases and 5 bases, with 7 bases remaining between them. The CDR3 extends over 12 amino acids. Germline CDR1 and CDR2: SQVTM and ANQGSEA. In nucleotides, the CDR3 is TGCAGCGTTGAATGGCAGAACAATGAGCAGTTCTTC. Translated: CSVEWQNNEQFF.

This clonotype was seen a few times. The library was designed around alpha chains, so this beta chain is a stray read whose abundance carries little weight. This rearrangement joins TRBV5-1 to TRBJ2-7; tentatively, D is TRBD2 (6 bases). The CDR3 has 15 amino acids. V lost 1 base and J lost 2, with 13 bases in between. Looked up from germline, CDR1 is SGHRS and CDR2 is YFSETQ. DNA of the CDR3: TGCGCCAGCAGCTTGTACGGGACTGCCGCCTACGAGCAGTACTTC. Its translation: CASSLYGTAAYEQYF.

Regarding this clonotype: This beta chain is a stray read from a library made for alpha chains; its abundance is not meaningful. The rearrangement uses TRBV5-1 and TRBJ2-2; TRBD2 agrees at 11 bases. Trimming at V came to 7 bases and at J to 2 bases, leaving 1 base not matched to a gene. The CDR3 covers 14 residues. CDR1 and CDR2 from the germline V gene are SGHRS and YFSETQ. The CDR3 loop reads CASGTSGNTGELFF. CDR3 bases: TGCGCCAGCGGGACTAGCGGCAACACCGGGGAGCTGTTTTTT.

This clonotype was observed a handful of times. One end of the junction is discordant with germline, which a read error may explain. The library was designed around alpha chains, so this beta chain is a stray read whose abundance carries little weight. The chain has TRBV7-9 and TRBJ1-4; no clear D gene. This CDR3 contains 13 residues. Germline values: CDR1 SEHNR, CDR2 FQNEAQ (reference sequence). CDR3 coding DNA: TGTGCCAGCAGGCCCCGCCTGAATGAAAAGCTGTTTTTT. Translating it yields CASRPRLNEKLFF.

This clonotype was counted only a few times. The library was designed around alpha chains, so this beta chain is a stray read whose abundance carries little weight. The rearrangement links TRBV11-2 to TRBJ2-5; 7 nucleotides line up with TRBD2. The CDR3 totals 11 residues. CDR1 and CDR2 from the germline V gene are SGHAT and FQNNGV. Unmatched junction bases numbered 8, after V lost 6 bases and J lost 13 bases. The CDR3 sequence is CASSPGRDSYF. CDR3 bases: TGTGCCAGCAGTCCGGGGAGGGACTCGTACTTC.

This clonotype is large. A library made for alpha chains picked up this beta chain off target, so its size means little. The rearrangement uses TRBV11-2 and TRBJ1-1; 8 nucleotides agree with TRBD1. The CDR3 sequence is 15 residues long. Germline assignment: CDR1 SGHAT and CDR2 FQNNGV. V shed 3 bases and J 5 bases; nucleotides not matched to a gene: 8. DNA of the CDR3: TGTGCCAGCAGCTTGAGTTTACAGGGGGGTACTGAAGCTTTCTTT. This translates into CASSLSLQGGTEAFF.

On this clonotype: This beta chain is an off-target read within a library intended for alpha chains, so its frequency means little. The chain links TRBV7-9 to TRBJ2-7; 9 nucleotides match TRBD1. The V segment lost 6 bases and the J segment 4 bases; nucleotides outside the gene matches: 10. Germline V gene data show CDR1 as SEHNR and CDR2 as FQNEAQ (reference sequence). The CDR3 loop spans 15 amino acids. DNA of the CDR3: TGTGCCAGCAGTGGTTTCGGACAGGGGAATTACGAGCAGTACTTC. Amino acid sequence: CASSGFGQGNYEQYF.

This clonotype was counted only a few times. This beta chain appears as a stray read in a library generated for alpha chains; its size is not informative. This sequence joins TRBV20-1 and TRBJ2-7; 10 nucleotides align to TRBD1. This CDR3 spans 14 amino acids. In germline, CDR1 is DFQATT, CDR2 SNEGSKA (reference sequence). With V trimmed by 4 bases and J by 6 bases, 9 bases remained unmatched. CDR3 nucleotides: TGCAGTGCTAATCCGGGACAGGGGCCAACCGAGCAGTACTTC. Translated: CSANPGQGPTEQYF.

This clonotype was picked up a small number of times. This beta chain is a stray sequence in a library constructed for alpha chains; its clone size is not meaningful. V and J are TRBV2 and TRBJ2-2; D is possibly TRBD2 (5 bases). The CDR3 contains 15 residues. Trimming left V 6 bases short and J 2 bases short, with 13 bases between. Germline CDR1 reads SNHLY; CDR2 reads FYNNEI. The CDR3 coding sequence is TGTGCCAGCAGGGCCCCTAGCACAAACACCGGGGAGCTGTTTTTT. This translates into CASRAPSTNTGELFF.

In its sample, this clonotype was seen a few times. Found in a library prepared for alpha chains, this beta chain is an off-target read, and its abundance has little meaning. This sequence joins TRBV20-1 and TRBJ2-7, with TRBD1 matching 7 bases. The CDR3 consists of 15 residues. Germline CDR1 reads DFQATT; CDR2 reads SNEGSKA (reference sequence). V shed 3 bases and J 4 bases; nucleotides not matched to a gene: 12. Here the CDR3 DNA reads TGCAGTGCTAGGGCGACCGGGACAGCAATATACGAGCAGTACTTC. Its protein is CSARATGTAIYEQYF.

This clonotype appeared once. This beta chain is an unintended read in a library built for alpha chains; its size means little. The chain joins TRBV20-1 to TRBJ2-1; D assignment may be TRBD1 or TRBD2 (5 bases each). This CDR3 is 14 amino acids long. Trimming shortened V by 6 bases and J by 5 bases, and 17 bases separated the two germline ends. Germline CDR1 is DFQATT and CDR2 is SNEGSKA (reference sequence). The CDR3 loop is CSAQAGADNNEQFF. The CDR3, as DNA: TGCAGTGCCCAGGCCGGGGCGGATAACAATGAGCAGTTCTTC.

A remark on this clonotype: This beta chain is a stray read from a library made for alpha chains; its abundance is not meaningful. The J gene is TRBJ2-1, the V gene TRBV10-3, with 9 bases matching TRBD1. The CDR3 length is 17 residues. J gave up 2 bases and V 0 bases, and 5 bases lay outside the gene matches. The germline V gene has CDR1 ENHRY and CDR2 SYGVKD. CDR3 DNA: TGTGCCATCAGTGAGTCAAGGGGGGACAGGGCCTACAATGAGCAGTTCTTC. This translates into CAISESRGDRAYNEQFF.

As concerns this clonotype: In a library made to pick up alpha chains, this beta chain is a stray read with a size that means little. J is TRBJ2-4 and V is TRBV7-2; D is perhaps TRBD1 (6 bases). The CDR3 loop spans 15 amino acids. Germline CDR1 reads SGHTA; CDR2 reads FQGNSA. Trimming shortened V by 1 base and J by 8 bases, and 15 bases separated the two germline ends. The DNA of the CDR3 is TGTGCCAGCAGCTTAGGGGTCAGCAGGGGTGACATTCAGTACTTC. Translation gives CASSLGVSRGDIQYF.

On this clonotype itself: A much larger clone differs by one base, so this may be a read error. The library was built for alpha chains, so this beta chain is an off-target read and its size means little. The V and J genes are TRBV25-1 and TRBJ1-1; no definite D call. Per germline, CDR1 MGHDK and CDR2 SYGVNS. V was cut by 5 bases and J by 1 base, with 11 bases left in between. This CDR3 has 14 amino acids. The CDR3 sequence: CASSRSVANTEAFF. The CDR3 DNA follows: TGTGCCAGCAGTCGAAGTGTTGCGAACACTGAAGCTTTCTTT.

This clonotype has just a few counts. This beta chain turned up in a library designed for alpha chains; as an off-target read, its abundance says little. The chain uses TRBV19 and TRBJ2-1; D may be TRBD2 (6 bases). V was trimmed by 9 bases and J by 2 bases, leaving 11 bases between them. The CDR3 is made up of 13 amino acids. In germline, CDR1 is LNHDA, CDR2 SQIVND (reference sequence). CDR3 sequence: CASLSSAYNEQFF. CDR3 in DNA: TGTGCCAGCCTTTCTAGCGCCTACAATGAGCAGTTCTTC.

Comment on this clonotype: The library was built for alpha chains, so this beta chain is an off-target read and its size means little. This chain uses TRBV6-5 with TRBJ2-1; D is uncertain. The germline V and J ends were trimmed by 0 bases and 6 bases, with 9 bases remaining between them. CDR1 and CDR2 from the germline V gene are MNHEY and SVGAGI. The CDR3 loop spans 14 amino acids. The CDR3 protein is CASSYSSPPNEQFF. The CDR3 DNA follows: TGTGCCAGCAGTTACTCGAGCCCCCCCAATGAGCAGTTCTTC.

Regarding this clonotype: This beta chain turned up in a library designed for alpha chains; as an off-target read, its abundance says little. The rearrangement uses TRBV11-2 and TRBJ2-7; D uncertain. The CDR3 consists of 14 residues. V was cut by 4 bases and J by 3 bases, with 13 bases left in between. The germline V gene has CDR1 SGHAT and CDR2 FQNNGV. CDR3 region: CASSYDSAIYEQYV. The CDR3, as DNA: TGTGCCAGCAGCTACGACTCCGCCATCTACGAGCAGTACGTC.

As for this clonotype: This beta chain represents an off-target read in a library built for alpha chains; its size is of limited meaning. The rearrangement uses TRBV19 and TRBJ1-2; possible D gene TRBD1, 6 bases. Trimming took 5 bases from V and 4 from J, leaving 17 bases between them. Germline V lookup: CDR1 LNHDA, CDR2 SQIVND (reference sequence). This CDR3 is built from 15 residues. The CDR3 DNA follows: TGTGCCAGTAGTCCCCAACCGGGACACCGCTATGGCTACACCTTC. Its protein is CASSPQPGHRYGYTF.

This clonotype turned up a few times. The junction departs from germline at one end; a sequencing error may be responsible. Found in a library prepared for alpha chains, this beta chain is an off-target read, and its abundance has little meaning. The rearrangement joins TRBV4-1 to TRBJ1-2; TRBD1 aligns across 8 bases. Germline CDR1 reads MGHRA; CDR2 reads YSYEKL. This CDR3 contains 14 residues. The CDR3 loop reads CASSQESQGAGPGF. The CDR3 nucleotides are TGCGCCAGCAGCCAAGAAAGTCAGGGGGCCGGACCGGGCTTC.

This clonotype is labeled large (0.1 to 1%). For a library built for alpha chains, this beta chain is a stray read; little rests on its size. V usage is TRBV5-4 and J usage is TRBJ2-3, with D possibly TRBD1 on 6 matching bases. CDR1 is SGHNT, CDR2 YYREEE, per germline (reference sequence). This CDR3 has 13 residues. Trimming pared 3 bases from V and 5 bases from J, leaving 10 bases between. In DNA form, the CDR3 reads TGTGCCAGCAGCTCACAGGGAATAGATACGCAGTATTTT. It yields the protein CASSSQGIDTQYF.

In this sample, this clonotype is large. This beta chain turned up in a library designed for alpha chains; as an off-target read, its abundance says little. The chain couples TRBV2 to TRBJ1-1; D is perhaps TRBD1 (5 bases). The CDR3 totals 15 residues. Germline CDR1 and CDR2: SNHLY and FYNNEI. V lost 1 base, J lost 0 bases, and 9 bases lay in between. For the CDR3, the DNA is TGTGCCAGCAGTGAAGATCGGACACTGAACACTGAAGCTTTCTTT. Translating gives CASSEDRTLNTEAFF.

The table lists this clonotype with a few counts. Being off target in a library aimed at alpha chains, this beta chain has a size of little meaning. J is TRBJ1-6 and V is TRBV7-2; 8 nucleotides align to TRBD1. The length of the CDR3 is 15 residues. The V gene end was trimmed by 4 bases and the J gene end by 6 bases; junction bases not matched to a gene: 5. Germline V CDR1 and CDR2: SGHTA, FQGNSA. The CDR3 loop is CASSSQGAPNSPLHF. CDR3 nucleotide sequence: TGTGCCAGCAGCTCCCAGGGGGCACCTAATTCACCCCTCCACTTT.